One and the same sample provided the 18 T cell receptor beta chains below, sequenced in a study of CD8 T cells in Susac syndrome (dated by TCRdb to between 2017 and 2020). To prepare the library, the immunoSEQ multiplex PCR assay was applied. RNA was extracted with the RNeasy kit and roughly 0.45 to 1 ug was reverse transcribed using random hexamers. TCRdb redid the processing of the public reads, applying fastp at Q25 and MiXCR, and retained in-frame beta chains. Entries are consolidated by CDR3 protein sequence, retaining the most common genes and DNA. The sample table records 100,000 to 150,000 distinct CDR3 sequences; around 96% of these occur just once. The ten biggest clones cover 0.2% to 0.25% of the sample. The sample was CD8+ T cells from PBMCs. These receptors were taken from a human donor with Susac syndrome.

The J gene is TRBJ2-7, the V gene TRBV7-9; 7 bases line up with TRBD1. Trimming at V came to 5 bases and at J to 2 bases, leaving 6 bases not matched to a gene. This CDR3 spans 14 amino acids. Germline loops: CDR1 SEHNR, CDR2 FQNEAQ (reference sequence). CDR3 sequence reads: CASSGTENPYEQYF. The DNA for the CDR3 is TGTGCCAGCAGCGGGACAGAGAACCCCTACGAGCAGTACTTC.

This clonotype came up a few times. The DNA of the CDR3 is TGTGCCAGCACCCCGACAGGGGCTCCCTACGAGCAGTACTTC. This translates into CASTPTGAPYEQYF. This chain links TRBV12-3 or TRBV12-4 with TRBJ2-7; 8 bases agree with TRBD1. This CDR3 is 14 amino acids long. V gave up 7 bases and J gave up 2 bases; unmatched junction bases: 7.

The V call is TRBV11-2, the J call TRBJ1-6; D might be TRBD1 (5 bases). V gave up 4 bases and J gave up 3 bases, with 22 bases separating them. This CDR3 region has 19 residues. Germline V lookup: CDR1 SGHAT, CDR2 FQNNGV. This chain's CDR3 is CASSSPIDSGGNYNSPLHF. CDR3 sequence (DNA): TGTGCCAGCAGCTCCCCTATTGACAGCGGGGGGAACTATAATTCACCCCTCCACTTT.

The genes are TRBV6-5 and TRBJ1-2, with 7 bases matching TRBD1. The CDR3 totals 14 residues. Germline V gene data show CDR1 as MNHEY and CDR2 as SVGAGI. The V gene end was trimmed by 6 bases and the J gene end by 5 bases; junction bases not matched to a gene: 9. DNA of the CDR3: TGTGCCAGCAGCGGGGACAGCCGTCGGTATGGCTACACCTTC. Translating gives CASSGDSRRYGYTF.

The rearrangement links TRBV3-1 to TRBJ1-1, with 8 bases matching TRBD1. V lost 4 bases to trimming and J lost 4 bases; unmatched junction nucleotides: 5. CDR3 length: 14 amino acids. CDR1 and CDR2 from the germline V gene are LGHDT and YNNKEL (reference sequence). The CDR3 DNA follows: TGTGCCAGCAGCCCCCCAGGGGGCGGCACTGAAGCTTTCTTT. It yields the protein CASSPPGGGTEAFF.

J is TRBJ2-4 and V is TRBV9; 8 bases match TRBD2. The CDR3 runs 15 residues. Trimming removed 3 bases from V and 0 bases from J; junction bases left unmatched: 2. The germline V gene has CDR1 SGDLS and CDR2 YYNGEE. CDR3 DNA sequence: TGTGCCAGCAGCGAAGCGGGGGCAGCCAAAAACATTCAGTACTTC. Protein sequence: CASSEAGAAKNIQYF. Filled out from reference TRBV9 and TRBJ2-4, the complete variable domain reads DSGVTQTPKHLITATGQRVTLRCSPRSGDLSVYWYQQSLDQGLQFLIQYYNGEERAKGNILERFSAQQFPDLHSELNLSSLELGDSALYFCASSEAGAAKNIQYFGAGTRLSVL.

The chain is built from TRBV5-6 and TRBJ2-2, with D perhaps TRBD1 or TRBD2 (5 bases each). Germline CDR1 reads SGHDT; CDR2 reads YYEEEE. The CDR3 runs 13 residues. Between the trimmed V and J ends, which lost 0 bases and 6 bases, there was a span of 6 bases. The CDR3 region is CASSLGGAGELFF. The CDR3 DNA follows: TGTGCCAGCAGCTTGGGAGGGGCCGGGGAGCTGTTTTTT.

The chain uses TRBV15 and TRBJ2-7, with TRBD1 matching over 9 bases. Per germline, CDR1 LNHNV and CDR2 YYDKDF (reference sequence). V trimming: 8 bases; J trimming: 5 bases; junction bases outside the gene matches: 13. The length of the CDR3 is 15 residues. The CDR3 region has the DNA TGTGCCACCCGCTCGCCGGGACAGGGTAACGACGAGCAGTACTTC. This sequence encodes CATRSPGQGNDEQYF. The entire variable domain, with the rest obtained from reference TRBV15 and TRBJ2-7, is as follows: DAMVIQNPRYQVTQFGKPVTLSCSQTLNHNVMYWYQQKSSQAPKLLFHYYDKDFNNEADTPDNFQSRRPNTSFCFLDIRSPGLGDTAMYLCATRSPGQGNDEQYFGPGTRLTVT.

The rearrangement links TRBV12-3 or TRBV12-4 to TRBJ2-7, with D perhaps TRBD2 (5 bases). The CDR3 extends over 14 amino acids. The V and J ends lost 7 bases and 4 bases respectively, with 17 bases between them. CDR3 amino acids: CASNPNGVLYEQYF. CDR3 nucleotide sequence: TGTGCCAGCAACCCCAACGGGGTATTGTACGAGCAGTACTTC.

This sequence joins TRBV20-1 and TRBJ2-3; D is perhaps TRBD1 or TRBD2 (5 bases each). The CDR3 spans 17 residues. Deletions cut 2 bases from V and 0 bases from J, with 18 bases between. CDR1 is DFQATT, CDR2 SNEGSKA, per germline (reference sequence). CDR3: CSARNVRDAYSTDTQYF. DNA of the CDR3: TGCAGTGCTAGAAACGTCCGGGACGCCTATAGCACAGATACGCAGTATTTT.

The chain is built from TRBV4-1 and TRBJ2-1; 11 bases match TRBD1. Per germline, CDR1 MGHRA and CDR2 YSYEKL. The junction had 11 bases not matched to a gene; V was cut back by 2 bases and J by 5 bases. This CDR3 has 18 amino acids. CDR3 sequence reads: CASSQRTPGQGVNNEQFF. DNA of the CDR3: TGCGCCAGCAGCCAACGAACTCCGGGACAGGGGGTAAACAATGAGCAGTTCTTC.

The CDR3 sequence: CASWVAGGYNEQFF. In DNA form, the CDR3 reads TGTGCCAGTTGGGTAGCGGGGGGGTACAATGAGCAGTTCTTC. V is TRBV27 and J is TRBJ2-1; 11 bases match TRBD2. CDR3 size: 14 residues. CDR1 is MNHEY and CDR2 is SMNVEV in the germline V gene (reference sequence). Trimming at V came to 9 bases and at J to 4 bases, leaving 5 bases not matched to a gene.

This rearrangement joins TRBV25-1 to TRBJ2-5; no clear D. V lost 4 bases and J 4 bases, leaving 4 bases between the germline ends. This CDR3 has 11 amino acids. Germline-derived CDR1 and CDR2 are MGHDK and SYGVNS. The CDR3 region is CASSAGETQYF. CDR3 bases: TGTGCCAGCAGTGCTGGAGAGACCCAGTACTTC.

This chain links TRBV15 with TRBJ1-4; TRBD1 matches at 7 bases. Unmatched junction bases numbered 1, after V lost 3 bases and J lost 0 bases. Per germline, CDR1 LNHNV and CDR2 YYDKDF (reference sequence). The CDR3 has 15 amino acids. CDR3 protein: CATSRGQSTNEKLFF. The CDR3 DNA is TGTGCCACCAGCAGGGGACAGTCAACTAATGAAAAACTGTTTTTT.

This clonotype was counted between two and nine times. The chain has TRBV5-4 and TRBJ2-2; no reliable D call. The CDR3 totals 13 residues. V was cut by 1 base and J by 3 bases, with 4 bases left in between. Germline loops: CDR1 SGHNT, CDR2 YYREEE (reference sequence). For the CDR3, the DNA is TGTGCCAGCAGCTTGAGGGACACCGGGGAGCTGTTTTTT. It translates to CASSLRDTGELFF.

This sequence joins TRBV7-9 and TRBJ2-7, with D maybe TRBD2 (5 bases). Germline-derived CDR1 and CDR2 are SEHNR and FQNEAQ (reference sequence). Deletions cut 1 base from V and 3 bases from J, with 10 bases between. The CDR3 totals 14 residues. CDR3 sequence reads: CASSLVGSGYEQYF. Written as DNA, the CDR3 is TGTGCCAGCAGCTTAGTCGGCAGCGGCTACGAGCAGTACTTC.

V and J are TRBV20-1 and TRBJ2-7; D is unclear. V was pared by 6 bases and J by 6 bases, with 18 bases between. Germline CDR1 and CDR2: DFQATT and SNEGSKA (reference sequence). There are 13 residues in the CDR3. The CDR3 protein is CSARPGQSREQYF. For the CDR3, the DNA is TGCAGTGCCCGACCAGGCCAATCCCGCGAGCAGTACTTC.

The chain's CDR3 is CASSDVGGADTQYF. The DNA of the CDR3 is TGTGCCAGCAGTGACGTGGGAGGAGCAGATACGCAGTATTTT. V is TRBV27 and J is TRBJ2-3; D may be TRBD2 (6 bases). V lost 5 bases, J lost 4 bases, and 13 bases lay in between. The CDR3 length is 14 residues. CDR1 is MNHEY, CDR2 SMNVEV, per germline (reference sequence).